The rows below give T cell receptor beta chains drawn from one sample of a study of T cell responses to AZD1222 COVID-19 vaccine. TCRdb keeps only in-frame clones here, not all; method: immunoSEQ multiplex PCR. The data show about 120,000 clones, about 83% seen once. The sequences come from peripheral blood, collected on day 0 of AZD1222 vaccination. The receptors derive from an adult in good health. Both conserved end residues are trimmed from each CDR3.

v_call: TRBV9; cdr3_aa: ASSQPSSGNTIY
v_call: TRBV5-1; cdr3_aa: ASSLLQGSKNIQY
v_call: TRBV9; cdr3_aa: ASRPPPNTGELF
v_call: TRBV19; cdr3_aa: ASSMTGTSYEQY
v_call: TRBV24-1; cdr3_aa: ATSDPGARDNQPQH
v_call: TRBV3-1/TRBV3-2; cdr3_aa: ASSQQREVFHEQF
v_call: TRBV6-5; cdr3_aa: ASRKQGGNQPQH
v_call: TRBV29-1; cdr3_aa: SVRGTGTEAF
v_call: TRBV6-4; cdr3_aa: ASSVMGKELMNTEAF
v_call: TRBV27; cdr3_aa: ASRGTGQVYGYT
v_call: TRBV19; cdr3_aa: ASSPRQENSPLH
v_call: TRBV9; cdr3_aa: ASSEGGTYEQY
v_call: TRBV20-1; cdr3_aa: SASRFGTEAF
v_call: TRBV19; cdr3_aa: ASSIGFQETQY
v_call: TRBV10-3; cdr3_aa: AISETTLYEQY
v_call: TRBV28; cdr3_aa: ASSSASSGRSEQY
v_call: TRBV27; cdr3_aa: ASSLERGGGYT
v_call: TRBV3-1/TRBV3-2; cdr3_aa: ASSQDTVRQY
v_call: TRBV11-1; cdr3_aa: ASSSPGTLGYT
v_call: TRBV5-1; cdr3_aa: ASSSRETQY
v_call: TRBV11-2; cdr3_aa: ASSYRDEQF
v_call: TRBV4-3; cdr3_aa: ASSQGLQGAINTEAF
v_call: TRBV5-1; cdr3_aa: ASSLGGTAYNEQF
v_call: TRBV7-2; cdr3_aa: ASSLAPTSGRSYEQY
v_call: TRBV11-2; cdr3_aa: ASSLETGIGSPLH
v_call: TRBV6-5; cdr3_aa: ASSPRTSSSYEQY
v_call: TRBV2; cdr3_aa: ASSGDSGRAEY
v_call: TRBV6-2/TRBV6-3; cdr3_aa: ASSYQPGQGAREQY
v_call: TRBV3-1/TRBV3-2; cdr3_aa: ASSQDIRHEQY
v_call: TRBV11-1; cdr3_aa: ASSPRSSYNEQF
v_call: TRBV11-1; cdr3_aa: ASSYRRGREQETQY